Presented here are 28 T cell receptor beta chains from one specimen sequenced in a study of CD8 T cells in Susac syndrome. The authors reverse transcribed roughly 0.5 to 1 ug RNA with random hexamers. One entry per CDR3 protein results from TCRdb running MiXCR on the immunoSEQ multiplex PCR reads. The table lists more than 110,000 distinct CDR3 sequences, just under 95% of them singletons. The sequenced sample consisted of CD4+ T cells from PBMCs. These receptor sequences come from a human donor with Susac syndrome.

V usage is TRBV7-2 and J usage is TRBJ2-5; D remains unclear. V was shortened by 5 bases and J by 1 base, with 8 bases between the two germline ends. CDR1 and CDR2 (germline): SGHTA, FQGNSA. CDR3 length: 13 amino acids. CDR3 sequence: CASSPPSQETQYF. In nucleotides, the CDR3 is TGTGCCAGCAGCCCCCCCAGCCAAGAGACCCAGTACTTC.

This sequence joins TRBV3-1 and TRBJ2-4; TRBD2 matches at 7 bases. CDR3 size: 14 residues. Losses at the gene ends were 0 bases for V and 15 bases for J; bases not matched to a gene: 11. The V gene's germline CDR1 is LGHDT and CDR2 YNNKEL (reference sequence). CDR3: CASSQDVKRTSLYF. The CDR3 DNA reads as TGTGCCAGCAGCCAAGATGTGAAACGGACTAGTTTGTACTTC.

CDR3 DNA: TGTGCCTGGGACGCGTCCAACCCCCCGCAGTATTTT. It yields the protein CAWDASNPPQYF. This rearrangement joins TRBV30 to TRBJ2-3, with D uncertain. Germline assignment: CDR1 GTSNPN and CDR2 SVGIG (reference sequence). Deletions cut 5 bases from V and 10 bases from J, with 16 bases between. CDR3 length: 12 amino acids.

The gene calls are TRBV20-1 and TRBJ2-7; the D gene is possibly TRBD2 (6 bases). The germline gives CDR1 DFQATT, CDR2 SNEGSKA (reference sequence). CDR3 length: 13 amino acids. V lost 3 bases, J lost 4 bases, and 13 bases lay in between. The CDR3 spells CSASRGTGYEQYF. CDR3 DNA: TGCAGTGCTAGTCGGGGGACCGGGTACGAGCAGTACTTC.

The chain is built from TRBV5-6 and TRBJ2-2, with D possibly TRBD1 on 5 matching bases. V lost 0 bases and J 1 base, leaving 10 bases between the germline ends. Germline-derived CDR1 and CDR2 are SGHDT and YYEEEE. This CDR3 is 16 amino acids long. Here the CDR3 DNA reads TGTGCCAGCAGCTTGGTGGACACAGTGAACACCGGGGAGCTGTTTTTT. Its protein is CASSLVDTVNTGELFF.

This chain links TRBV7-9 with TRBJ1-6; no firm D call. Germline CDR1 reads SEHNR; CDR2 reads FQNEAQ (reference sequence). The CDR3 runs to 13 residues. V lost 1 base to trimming and J lost 7 bases, with 5 bases between them. The CDR3 sequence: CASSLVPNSPLHF. For the CDR3, the DNA is TGTGCCAGCAGCTTAGTTCCGAATTCACCCCTCCACTTT.

The J gene is TRBJ1-5, the V gene TRBV6-4, with D hard to call. The V end lost 0 bases, the J end lost 4 bases, and 7 bases lay between the germline ends. The length of the CDR3 is 14 residues. Germline-derived CDR1 and CDR2 are MRHNA and SNTAGT. The CDR3 region has the DNA TGTGCCAGCAGTGACTCGACCGGTAATCAGCCCCAGCATTTT. It encodes CASSDSTGNQPQHF.

The CDR3 nucleotides read TGTGCCAGCAGCCGAATAGCGGGTTGGAACAATGAGCAGTTCTTC. Amino acid sequence: CASSRIAGWNNEQFF. This chain joins TRBV14 and TRBJ2-1, with 7 nucleotides matching TRBD2. V dropped 4 bases and J dropped 5; count of bases not matched to a gene: 8. CDR1 and CDR2 (germline): SGHDN, FVKESK. The CDR3 length is 15 residues. Variable domain in full (rest from reference TRBV14 and TRBJ2-1): EAGVTQFPSHSVIEKGQTVTLRCDPISGHDNLYWYRRVMGKEIKFLLHFVKESKQDESGMPNNRFLAERTGGTYSTLKVQPAELEDSGVYFCASSRIAGWNNEQFFGPGTRLTVL.

The V and J genes are TRBV11-3 and TRBJ2-6, with 15 bases fitting TRBD2. Germline CDR1 and CDR2: SGHNT and YENEEA. This CDR3 has 20 amino acids. Trimming at V came to 5 bases and at J to 1 base, leaving 9 bases not matched to a gene. The CDR3 protein is CASSPGLAGGPWSGANVLTF. DNA of the CDR3: TGTGCCAGCAGCCCTGGACTAGCGGGGGGGCCTTGGTCTGGGGCCAACGTCCTGACTTTC.

The chain has TRBV23-1 and TRBJ2-5; 10 bases are shared with TRBD2. TRBV23-1 is placed among ORFs of uncertain function. This CDR3 contains 16 residues. V lost 6 bases, J lost 2 bases, and 9 bases stayed unmatched. CDR3 amino acids: CASSPPRGLAQETQYF. In DNA form, the CDR3 reads TGCGCCAGCAGCCCCCCTCGGGGACTAGCGCAAGAGACCCAGTACTTC.

V gene TRBV20-1 combines with J gene TRBJ1-2, with D perhaps TRBD1 (5 bases). Germline loops: CDR1 DFQATT, CDR2 SNEGSKA (reference sequence). The CDR3 is 12 amino acids. Between the trimmed V and J ends, which lost 6 bases and 6 bases, there was a span of 14 bases. CDR3 sequence reads: CSATLDRDGYTF. CDR3 nucleotides: TGCAGTGCCACCCTCGACAGAGATGGCTACACCTTC.

This sequence joins TRBV5-1 and TRBJ1-1; weak D call: TRBD1 (5 bases). The germline CDR1 and CDR2 sequences are SGHRS and YFSETQ. This CDR3 spans 13 amino acids. Trimming pared 2 bases from V and 4 bases from J, leaving 9 bases between. The CDR3 region has the DNA TGCGCCAGCAGCTTCGACGGGACCACTGAAGCTTTCTTT. Translating it yields CASSFDGTTEAFF.

The rearrangement joins TRBV7-2 to TRBJ2-7, with TRBD2 matching over 12 bases. The germline gives CDR1 SGHTA, CDR2 FQGNSA. The CDR3 sequence is 15 residues long. V shed 6 bases, J shed 0 bases, and the junction held 3 bases outside the gene matches. The CDR3 is CASSRLAGDSYEQYF. CDR3 coding DNA: TGTGCCAGCAGTCGACTAGCGGGGGACTCCTACGAGCAGTACTTC.

CDR3 residues: CSARGPISYNEQFF. The CDR3 DNA reads as TGCAGTGCTAGGGGACCGATCTCCTACAATGAGCAGTTCTTC. The J gene is TRBJ2-1, the V gene TRBV20-1; the D call may be TRBD1 or TRBD2 (5 bases each). CDR1 is DFQATT, CDR2 SNEGSKA, per germline (reference sequence). There are 14 residues in the CDR3. Trimming took 3 bases from V and 0 from J, leaving 9 bases between them.

The genes are TRBV12-3 or TRBV12-4 and TRBJ2-5, with D perhaps matching TRBD2 (5 bases). The CDR3 spans 13 residues. The V end lost 5 bases, the J end lost 6 bases, and 13 bases lay between the germline ends. CDR3 protein: CASSPPGSKTQYF. CDR3 bases: TGTGCCAGCAGTCCCCCGGGATCGAAGACCCAGTACTTC.

The rearrangement links TRBV3-1 to TRBJ1-2; D may be TRBD1 (6 bases). Germline V gene lookup returns CDR1 LGHDT and CDR2 YNNKEL (reference sequence). With 4 bases removed from V and 8 bases from J, the gap between germline ends came to 17 bases. The CDR3 spans 14 residues. Written as DNA, the CDR3 is TGTGCCAGCAGCCCCGGGGGGCCAGAGGGAGGCTACACCTTC. Its protein product is CASSPGGPEGGYTF. Variable domain in full (rest from reference TRBV3-1 and TRBJ1-2): DTAVSQTPKYLVTQMGNDKSIKCEQNLGHDTMYWYKQDSKKFLKIMFSYNNKELIINETVPNRFSPKSPDKAHLNLHINSLELGDSAVYFCASSPGGPEGGYTFGSGTRLTVV.

The genes are TRBV4-1 and TRBJ1-1; D may be TRBD1 (6 bases). Germline CDR1 reads MGHRA; CDR2 reads YSYEKL. The V end was cut by 4 bases, the J end by 1 base, with 13 bases between. The CDR3 sequence is 15 residues long. This CDR3 is CASSPTGTPNTEAFF. CDR3 bases: TGCGCCAGCAGCCCTACTGGGACACCGAACACTGAAGCTTTCTTT.

The V and J genes are TRBV2 and TRBJ2-1; the match to TRBD1 covers 9 bases. V shed 2 bases and J 6 bases; nucleotides not matched to a gene: 5. The CDR3 runs 15 residues. Germline V gene sequence: CDR1 SNHLY, CDR2 FYNNEI. The chain's CDR3 is CASSENRGRLNEQFF. CDR3 DNA: TGTGCCAGCAGTGAAAACAGGGGGCGTCTCAATGAGCAGTTCTTC.

The chain has TRBV9 and TRBJ2-2, with D possibly matching TRBD1 (6 bases). Germline V gene sequence: CDR1 SGDLS, CDR2 YYNGEE. The CDR3 loop spans 15 amino acids. V was trimmed by 3 bases and J by 4 bases, leaving 13 bases between them. CDR3 protein: CASSAATGSTGELFF. The CDR3 DNA reads TGTGCCAGCAGCGCCGCTACAGGGTCCACCGGGGAGCTGTTTTTT.

J is TRBJ2-3 and V is TRBV4-2; D may be TRBD1 or TRBD2 (5 bases each). V lost 5 bases and J lost 2, with 20 bases in between. The CDR3 is made up of 17 amino acids. The germline CDR1 and CDR2 sequences are LGHNA and YNFKEQ. The DNA of the CDR3 is TGTGCCAGCAGCTTGGCCCGCTGGGGGTCCGACACAGATACGCAGTATTTT. This translates into CASSLARWGSDTDTQYF.

The J gene is TRBJ2-1, the V gene TRBV9; 10 nucleotides agree with TRBD2. Germline CDR1 and CDR2: SGDLS and YYNGEE. V gave up 0 bases and J gave up 7 bases; unmatched junction bases: 7. This CDR3 has 16 amino acids. The CDR3 protein is CASSVGGGLAANEQFF. The CDR3 bases are TGTGCCAGCAGCGTAGGCGGCGGACTAGCGGCGAATGAGCAGTTCTTC. The complete variable domain, with remaining parts taken from reference TRBV9 and TRBJ2-1, reads DSGVTQTPKHLITATGQRVTLRCSPRSGDLSVYWYQQSLDQGLQFLIQYYNGEERAKGNILERFSAQQFPDLHSELNLSSLELGDSALYFCASSVGGGLAANEQFFGPGTRLTVL.

The genes are TRBV14 and TRBJ1-2; D remains unclear. Germline CDR1 SGHDN, CDR2 FVKESK. V lost 3 bases to trimming and J lost 2 bases, with 7 bases between them. The CDR3 runs to 13 residues. CDR3: CASSHSRNYGYTF. CDR3 in DNA: TGTGCCAGCAGCCATAGCAGGAACTATGGCTACACCTTC.

This chain joins TRBV5-1 and TRBJ1-4; D not certain. CDR3 length: 13 residues. V was cut by 0 bases and J by 6 bases, with 6 bases left in between. Germline V CDR1 and CDR2: SGHRS, YFSETQ. The CDR3 loop is CASSLVPDEKLFF. CDR3 sequence (DNA): TGCGCCAGCAGCTTGGTACCGGATGAAAAACTGTTTTTT.

CDR3 sequence: CASRLNQGRNTEAFF. DNA of the CDR3: TGTGCCAGCAGGTTGAACCAGGGGCGGAACACTGAAGCTTTCTTT. This chain links TRBV12-3 or TRBV12-4 with TRBJ1-1, with a weak D call TRBD1 (6 bases). Trimming shortened V by 6 bases and J by 1 base, and 15 bases separated the two germline ends. The CDR3 covers 15 residues.

CDR3 nucleotide sequence: TGTGCCAGCAGTTACTCGACTCCGGGGCTGGCAGATACGCAGTATTTT. It specifies CASSYSTPGLADTQYF. The V and J genes are TRBV6-5 and TRBJ2-3; perhaps D is TRBD1 or TRBD2 (5 bases each). V lost 0 bases and J 4 bases, leaving 14 bases between the germline ends. The germline V gene encodes CDR1 MNHEY and CDR2 SVGAGI. The CDR3 covers 16 residues.

The CDR3 nucleotides read TGTGCCAGCAGCTTAGATTTGGCTCGGGCCAAAAAAGCTTTCTTT. Its protein product is CASSLDLARAKKAFF. The chain couples TRBV7-2 to TRBJ1-1; D uncertain. Between the trimmed V and J ends, which lost 1 base and 9 bases, there was a span of 18 bases. CDR3 length: 15 residues. CDR1 is SGHTA, CDR2 FQGNSA, per germline.

This clonotype has a single count. The chain has TRBV30 and TRBJ2-7, with D possibly being TRBD1 (6 bases). The CDR3 is made up of 15 amino acids. Trimming took 2 bases from V and 2 from J, leaving 16 bases between them. Germline CDR1 GTSNPN, CDR2 SVGIG (reference sequence). CDR3 sequence: CAWSRAGVRTYEQYF. DNA of the CDR3: TGTGCCTGGAGTCGCGCAGGGGTCCGGACCTACGAGCAGTACTTC.

The V call is TRBV18, the J call TRBJ2-1; 9 positions match TRBD2. The CDR3 has 15 amino acids. V shed 1 base, J shed 7 bases, and the junction held 5 bases outside the gene matches. Germline assignment: CDR1 KGHSH and CDR2 LQKENI. CDR3 nucleotides: TGTGCCAGCTCACCACGTGGTAGCGGGGGAAATGAGCAGTTCTTC. Translation gives CASSPRGSGGNEQFF.